Below, one TCR beta chain is given with its context. The data originate from a study of blood T cell repertoires in COVID-19. Study overall: Some COVID-19 samples were acute and others convalescent; all came from the United States, Italy and Spain. T cells, B-cell-depleted T cells, or PBMCs provided the cDNA or gDNA that served as material.

Cohort placement rested on clinical history that participants reported themselves. TCRdb's copy holds only in-frame clones and misses some; the assay was immunoSEQ multiplex PCR. The sample records about 320,000 clones, about nine tenths being singletons. Trimming removed 0 bases at V and 5 bases at J, with 11 bases between. The CDR3 length is 15 residues. The germline gives CDR1 SGHRS, CDR2 YFSETQ. This rearrangement joins TRBV5-1 to TRBJ2-2; D is perhaps TRBD1 (5 bases). The origin of this receptor is a woman aged 18-29 years who had recovered from COVID-19. The sequenced material came from PBMCs or T cells enriched from blood (not recorded which). The CDR3 DNA is TGCGCCAGCAGCTTGGTGGGGCCGTTAACCGGGGAGCTGTTTTTT. Its protein is CASSLVGPLTGELFF.